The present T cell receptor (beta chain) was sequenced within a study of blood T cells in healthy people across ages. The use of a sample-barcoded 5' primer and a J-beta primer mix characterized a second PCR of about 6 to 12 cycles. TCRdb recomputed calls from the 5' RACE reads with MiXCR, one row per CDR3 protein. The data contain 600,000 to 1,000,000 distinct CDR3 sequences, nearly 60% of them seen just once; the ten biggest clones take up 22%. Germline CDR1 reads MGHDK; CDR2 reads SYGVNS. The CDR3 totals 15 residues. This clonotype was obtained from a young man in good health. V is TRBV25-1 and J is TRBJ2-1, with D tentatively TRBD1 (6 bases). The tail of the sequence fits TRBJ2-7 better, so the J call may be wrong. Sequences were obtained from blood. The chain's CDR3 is CASSNPLGASYEQYF. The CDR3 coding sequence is TGTGCCAGCAGTAATCCCCTGGGGGCCTCGTACGAGCAGTACTTC.